The 15 T cell receptor beta chains in this list originate from one sample, sequenced in a study of T cell responses to AZD1222 COVID-19 vaccine. The method was immunoSEQ multiplex PCR; TCRdb's version includes in-frame clones alone and lacks a portion of them. The sample carries about 120,000 clones, 85% to 95% recorded once. The input for sequencing was peripheral blood, taken 28 days after the second AZD1222 dose. All receptors come from an adult who received the AZD1222 COVID-19 vaccine.

J is TRBJ1-4 and V is TRBV15, with unresolved D. The CDR3 has 14 amino acids. Germline CDR1 reads LNHNV; CDR2 reads YYDKDF (reference sequence). Trimming stripped 1 base from V and 12 bases from J, with 15 bases between. The CDR3, as DNA: TGTGCCACCAGCAGAGTAATGGGAATGAAGGAACTGTTTTTT. As protein: CATSRVMGMKELFF.

The rearrangement links TRBV29-1 to TRBJ2-5, with TRBD1 matching over 8 bases. The CDR3 contains 15 residues. The junction had 12 bases not matched to a gene; V was cut back by 4 bases and J by 5 bases. CDR1 and CDR2 from the germline V gene are SQVTM and ANQGSEA. Here the CDR3 reads CSVGGWTGFLETQYF. CDR3 sequence (DNA): TGCAGCGTTGGGGGTTGGACAGGGTTTTTGGAGACCCAGTACTTC.

The CDR3 reads CASSLDRVDGTEAFF. The DNA for the CDR3 is TGTGCCAGCAGCTTAGACAGGGTTGACGGCACTGAAGCTTTCTTT. This chain joins TRBV7-2 and TRBJ1-1, with D perhaps matching TRBD1 (6 bases). The V and J ends lost 1 base and 4 bases respectively, with 13 bases between them. Germline V CDR1 and CDR2: SGHTA, FQGNSA. The CDR3 has 15 residues.

The chain recombines TRBV6-5 with TRBJ1-1, with TRBD1 identical over 7 bases. The CDR3 loop spans 14 amino acids. The V segment lost 0 bases and the J segment 3 bases; nucleotides outside the gene matches: 1. The V gene's germline CDR1 is MNHEY and CDR2 SVGAGI. CDR3 sequence reads: CASSYSGTDTEAFF. CDR3 coding DNA: TGTGCCAGCAGTTACTCCGGGACAGACACTGAAGCTTTCTTT.

The V gene is TRBV7-2, the J gene TRBJ1-6; no definite D call. The CDR3 contains 15 residues. In germline, CDR1 is SGHTA, CDR2 FQGNSA. Deletions cut 1 base from V and 4 bases from J, with 8 bases between. This chain's CDR3 is CASSLDARYNSPLHF. Here the CDR3 DNA reads TGTGCCAGCAGCTTAGACGCCCGTTATAATTCACCCCTCCACTTT.

The DNA of the CDR3 is TGCGCCAGCAGCCAAGGGGCGCGGTACTATGGCTACACCTTC. Translating gives CASSQGARYYGYTF. The V call is TRBV4-1, the J call TRBJ1-2; unclear D gene. The germline V gene encodes CDR1 MGHRA and CDR2 YSYEKL. The V end was cut by 1 base, the J end by 3 bases, with 9 bases between. The CDR3 extends over 14 amino acids.

The chain combines TRBV19 with TRBJ1-6; unclear D gene. The germline V and J ends were trimmed by 5 bases and 9 bases, with 17 bases remaining between them. Germline V lookup: CDR1 LNHDA, CDR2 SQIVND (reference sequence). This CDR3 comprises 15 residues. The CDR3 here is CASSPTGGGRSPLHF. In DNA form, the CDR3 reads TGTGCCAGTAGTCCAACGGGCGGTGGACGTTCACCCCTCCACTTT.

The chain uses TRBV6-5 and TRBJ2-5; D perhaps matches TRBD2 (5 bases). CDR1 and CDR2 from the germline V gene are MNHEY and SVGAGI. The CDR3 is 14 residues long. Trimming removed 8 bases from V and 2 bases from J, with 15 bases in between. The CDR3 reads CASRRLAIQETQYF. CDR3 nucleotides: TGTGCCAGCCGAAGGCTAGCTATTCAAGAGACCCAGTACTTC.

This chain uses TRBV5-6 with TRBJ2-7, with a tentative D call TRBD1 (5 bases). V lost 2 bases and J 2 bases, leaving 11 bases between the germline ends. Germline CDR1 reads SGHDT; CDR2 reads YYEEEE. The CDR3 contains 14 residues. CDR3 DNA: TGTGCCAGCAGCTTCGGACAAGTTACCTACGAGCAGTACTTC. Translated: CASSFGQVTYEQYF.

The J gene is TRBJ2-3, the V gene TRBV12-5; D uncertain. CDR3 length equals 15 residues. V lost 7 bases to trimming and J lost 1 base, with 15 bases between them. Germline CDR1 LGHNT, CDR2 FRNRAP. CDR3 residues: CASAPFASGTDTQYF. The CDR3 DNA is TGTGCTAGTGCTCCTTTCGCCTCGGGCACAGATACGCAGTATTTT.

The chain couples TRBV15 to TRBJ1-2; 9 bases agree with TRBD1. The CDR3 runs 18 residues. Trimming took 5 bases from V and 4 from J; bases not matched to a gene: 17. Germline assignment: CDR1 LNHNV and CDR2 YYDKDF (reference sequence). The chain's CDR3 is CATSGTNPGTGKGYGYTF. CDR3 sequence (DNA): TGTGCCACCAGCGGGACCAATCCAGGGACAGGGAAGGGCTATGGCTACACCTTC. Drawing the rest from reference TRBV15 and TRBJ1-2, the complete variable domain is DAMVIQNPRYQVTQFGKPVTLSCSQTLNHNVMYWYQQKSSQAPKLLFHYYDKDFNNEADTPDNFQSRRPNTSFCFLDIRSPGLGDTAMYLCATSGTNPGTGKGYGYTFGSGTRLTVV.

The chain carries TRBV30 and TRBJ1-2; no clear D. There are 12 residues in the CDR3. V was pared by 0 bases and J by 4 bases, with 6 bases between. Germline loops: CDR1 GTSNPN, CDR2 SVGIG (reference sequence). The CDR3 protein is CAWSVAFYGYTF. For the CDR3, the DNA is TGTGCCTGGAGTGTAGCATTCTATGGCTACACCTTC. Full variable domain (outside the CDR3, taken from reference TRBV30 and TRBJ1-2): SQTIHQWPATLVQPVGSPLSLECTVEGTSNPNLYWYRQAAGRGLQLLFYSVGIGQISSEVPQNLSASRPQDRQFILSSKKLLLSDSGFYLCAWSVAFYGYTFGSGTRLTVV.

The genes are TRBV29-1 and TRBJ2-3; 8 bases map to TRBD2. The J segment lost 0 bases and the V segment lost 4 bases, leaving 3 bases of the junction unmatched. The CDR3 runs 14 residues. Germline V CDR1 and CDR2: SQVTM, ANQGSEA. The CDR3 here is CSVGAGVSTDTQYF. The CDR3 nucleotides read TGCAGCGTTGGAGCGGGAGTAAGCACAGATACGCAGTATTTT.

This clone showed up just a few times. The V and J genes are TRBV5-5 and TRBJ1-1; D remains ambiguous. This CDR3 has 15 residues. CDR1 is SGHKS and CDR2 is YYEKEE in the germline V gene (reference sequence). V lost 4 bases and J 1 base, leaving 14 bases between the germline ends. Here the CDR3 reads CASSPFELANTEAFF. CDR3 coding DNA: TGTGCCAGCAGCCCCTTCGAGTTGGCGAACACTGAAGCTTTCTTT.

This clone was seen just once. This chain joins TRBV30 and TRBJ2-1; the D gene could be TRBD1 or TRBD2 (5 bases each). Germline CDR1 is GTSNPN and CDR2 is SVGIG (reference sequence). Trimming removed 2 bases from V and 5 bases from J, with 16 bases in between. CDR3 length: 15 residues. The CDR3 here is CAWSTLGTRNNEQFF. The CDR3 nucleotides are TGTGCCTGGAGTACCTTGGGGACCAGAAACAATGAGCAGTTCTTC.